A single sample is the source of the 16 T cell receptor beta chains below, sequenced in a study of T cell changes during pregnancy in multiple sclerosis. Here immunoSEQ multiplex PCR was the method, and the copy in TCRdb shows in-frame clones only, minus some. The sample carries 26,000 or so clones, nearly 90% recorded once. The sample was CD8+ T cells from peripheral blood mononuclear cells, taken in the second trimester of pregnancy. These receptors were collected from a female donor with multiple sclerosis, enrolled in a pregnancy study.

The table lists this clone with a count of one. The rearrangement joins TRBV4-1 to TRBJ1-5, with a possible D match to TRBD1 (6 bases). The ends were cut back, 1 base at V and 9 bases at J, with 19 bases in the middle. Germline V CDR1 and CDR2: MGHRA, YSYEKL. This CDR3 contains 16 residues. CDR3: CASSQAPLGGPRPQHF. The CDR3 nucleotides read TGCGCCAGCAGCCAAGCCCCGCTCGGGGGGCCTAGGCCCCAGCATTTT.

This chain uses TRBV19 with TRBJ2-5; no definite D call. This CDR3 comprises 11 residues. CDR1 and CDR2 from the germline V gene are LNHDA and SQIVND (reference sequence). Trimming removed 10 bases from V and 3 bases from J, with 9 bases in between. CDR3 sequence (DNA): TGTGCCACTCATTCGGAAGAGACCCAGTACTTC. It translates to CATHSEETQYF.

The rearrangement joins TRBV7-2 to TRBJ2-2; 11 bases are a match to TRBD2. This CDR3 is 15 amino acids long. Germline values: CDR1 SGHTA, CDR2 FQGNSA. V dropped 5 bases and J dropped 10; count of bases not matched to a gene: 9. DNA for the CDR3: TGTGCCAGCAGCGGGGAGGGGACTAGCGGCCAGGAGCTGTTTTTT. This codes for CASSGEGTSGQELFF.

As for this clone: In the same sample, other DNA sequences code for this CDR3. The J gene is TRBJ2-7, the V gene TRBV2; a possible D gene is TRBD1 (6 bases). Germline loops: CDR1 SNHLY, CDR2 FYNNEI. The CDR3 is 13 residues long. V gave up 8 bases and J gave up 3 bases, with 14 bases separating them. CDR3 in amino acids: CASLRTVSYEQYF. CDR3 bases: TGTGCCAGCCTCCGGACAGTAAGCTACGAGCAGTACTTC.

The sample holds one count of this clone. The CDR3 region is CAWAGDSPEQFF. The CDR3, as DNA: TGTGCCTGGGCGGGAGACAGCCCCGAGCAGTTCTTC. V usage is TRBV30 and J usage is TRBJ2-1; 7 nucleotides align to TRBD2. In germline, CDR1 is GTSNPN, CDR2 SVGIG (reference sequence). The CDR3 runs to 12 residues. V was pared by 5 bases and J by 10 bases, with 8 bases of the junction left unmatched.

The chain couples TRBV6-4 to TRBJ2-3; tentatively, D is TRBD1 (5 bases). The V end lost 5 bases, the J end lost 2 bases, and 11 bases lay between the germline ends. The CDR3 is 14 amino acids. Looked up from germline, CDR1 is MRHNA and CDR2 is SNTAGT. The CDR3 DNA sequence: TGTGCCAGCAGTAAGGGGCAGGACACAGATACGCAGTATTTT. Its translation: CASSKGQDTDTQYF.

This rearrangement joins TRBV29-1 to TRBJ2-7; 8 nucleotides align to TRBD1. Germline trimming cut 7 bases from V and 6 bases from J; bases unmatched to any gene: 8. There are 12 residues in the CDR3. Germline CDR1 SQVTM, CDR2 ANQGSEA. Here the CDR3 reads CSAGDRPSEQYF. CDR3 DNA: TGCAGCGCTGGGGACAGGCCCTCCGAGCAGTACTTC.

V is TRBV7-9 and J is TRBJ1-1, with D tentatively TRBD1 (5 bases). V lost 3 bases to trimming and J lost 4 bases, with 12 bases between them. Germline CDR1 reads SEHNR; CDR2 reads FQNEAQ (reference sequence). CDR3 size: 14 residues. The CDR3 here is CASSFRRGGTEAFF. The CDR3 region has the DNA TGTGCCAGCAGCTTTAGACGGGGGGGCACTGAAGCTTTCTTT. The variable domain in full, completed from reference TRBV7-9 and TRBJ1-1, reads DTGVSQNPRHKITKRGQNVTFRCDPISEHNRLYWYRQTLGQGPEFLTYFQNEAQLEKSRLLSDRFSAERPKGSFSTLEIQRTEQGDSAMYLCASSFRRGGTEAFFGQGTRLTVV.

This sequence joins TRBV19 and TRBJ1-5; 10 positions match TRBD1. Germline CDR1 LNHDA, CDR2 SQIVND (reference sequence). The J segment lost 5 bases and the V segment lost 6 bases, leaving 7 bases of the junction unmatched. This CDR3 contains 15 residues. The CDR3 DNA follows: TGTGCCAGTAGATTGACAGGGGGCGGAGATCAGCCCCAGCATTTT. This codes for CASRLTGGGDQPQHF.

The chain joins TRBV7-2 to TRBJ2-2; the match to TRBD2 covers 10 bases. CDR1 SGHTA and CDR2 FQGNSA come from the germline V gene. Trimming took 5 bases from V and 5 from J; bases not matched to a gene: 17. The CDR3 loop spans 19 amino acids. CDR3 in amino acids: CASSPTTPSGRARTGELFF. The CDR3 DNA reads TGTGCCAGCAGCCCCACGACTCCGAGCGGGAGGGCCCGAACCGGGGAGCTGTTTTTT.

The V and J genes are TRBV5-1 and TRBJ2-3; 8 nucleotides align to TRBD1. With V trimmed by 6 bases and J by 6 bases, 9 bases remained unmatched. The germline V gene encodes CDR1 SGHRS and CDR2 YFSETQ. The CDR3 totals 14 residues. The DNA of the CDR3 is TGCGCCAGCATGCAGGGGGCAGGGGTGGATACGCAGTATTTT. Residues: CASMQGAGVDTQYF.

This chain uses TRBV5-6 with TRBJ2-1; 11 positions match TRBD2. The ends lost 0 bases at V and 7 bases at J; junction bases unmatched: 9. CDR3 length equals 17 residues. Germline CDR1 reads SGHDT; CDR2 reads YYEEEE. DNA for the CDR3: TGTGCCAGCAGCTTGGGAGTAGTACTAGCGGGAGCAAATGAGCAGTTCTTC. Protein: CASSLGVVLAGANEQFF.

The count of this clone is one. The chain joins TRBV19 to TRBJ2-7; D call uncertain. CDR1 LNHDA and CDR2 SQIVND come from the germline V gene (reference sequence). With 5 bases removed from V and 3 bases from J, the gap between germline ends came to 11 bases. There are 13 residues in the CDR3. CDR3 DNA: TGTGCCAGTAGTGAGACACCCTACTACGAGCAGTACTTC. It is translated as CASSETPYYEQYF.

The rearrangement joins TRBV28 to TRBJ2-1, with 9 bases that match TRBD2. The CDR3 is 15 residues long. CDR1 is MDHEN and CDR2 is SYDVKM in the germline V gene. With 10 bases clipped from V and 2 bases from J, the junction kept 9 bases outside the gene matches. CDR3 in amino acids: CATLAGEGPYNEQFF. The CDR3 region has the DNA TGTGCCACCTTAGCGGGAGAGGGCCCCTACAATGAGCAGTTCTTC.

This clone showed up just a few times. V and J are TRBV11-2 and TRBJ2-1; 8 bases line up with TRBD1. This CDR3 region has 15 residues. J gave up 3 bases and V 5 bases, and 6 bases lay outside the gene matches. The V gene's germline CDR1 is SGHAT and CDR2 FQNNGV. The CDR3 loop reads CASSMGQAYYNEQFF. CDR3 nucleotide sequence: TGTGCCAGCAGCATGGGACAGGCATACTACAATGAGCAGTTCTTC. Full variable domain (missing parts from reference TRBV11-2 and TRBJ2-1): EAGVAQSPRYKIIEKRQSVAFWCNPISGHATLYWYQQILGQGPKLLIQFQNNGVVDDSQLPKDRFSAERLKGVDSTLKIQPAKLEDSAVYLCASSMGQAYYNEQFFGPGTRLTVL.

The chain employs TRBV6-5 and TRBJ1-1; D gene ambiguous. Trimming removed 4 bases from V and 4 bases from J, with 10 bases in between. CDR3 length: 13 amino acids. Germline CDR1 MNHEY, CDR2 SVGAGI. The CDR3 DNA reads as TGTGCCAGCAGTTCCCTTTTCGGCACTGAAGCTTTCTTT. This encodes CASSSLFGTEAFF.